Here is one T cell receptor beta chain with its context. What it binds is not known. By quantitative 5'-RACE with molecular barcodes, the TCR beta libraries were made. TCRdb re-derived calls from the 5' RACE reads in MiXCR, one entry per CDR3 protein. The sample lists 200,000 or so distinct CDR3 sequences; 10% to 15% were seen once. This CDR3 contains 15 residues. V gave up 6 bases and J gave up 3 bases; unmatched junction bases: 7. Germline CDR1 reads MNHEY; CDR2 reads SVGEGT. These data belong to a study of CD8 T cells in ankylosing spondylitis. Study results and limitations: In synovial fluid and blood from reactive arthritis, some motif variants were previously reported.

This clonotype was obtained from a female donor with ankylosing spondylitis or in good health (not recorded which). The sample taken for sequencing was blood, either unsorted or a sorted T cell fraction (not recorded which). This chain connects TRBV6-2 or TRBV6-3 to TRBJ2-3, with 9 nucleotides matching TRBD1. The CDR3 here is CASRRFGTGTDTQYF. The CDR3 DNA reads TGTGCCAGCAGACGATTCGGGACAGGGACAGATACGCAGTATTTT.